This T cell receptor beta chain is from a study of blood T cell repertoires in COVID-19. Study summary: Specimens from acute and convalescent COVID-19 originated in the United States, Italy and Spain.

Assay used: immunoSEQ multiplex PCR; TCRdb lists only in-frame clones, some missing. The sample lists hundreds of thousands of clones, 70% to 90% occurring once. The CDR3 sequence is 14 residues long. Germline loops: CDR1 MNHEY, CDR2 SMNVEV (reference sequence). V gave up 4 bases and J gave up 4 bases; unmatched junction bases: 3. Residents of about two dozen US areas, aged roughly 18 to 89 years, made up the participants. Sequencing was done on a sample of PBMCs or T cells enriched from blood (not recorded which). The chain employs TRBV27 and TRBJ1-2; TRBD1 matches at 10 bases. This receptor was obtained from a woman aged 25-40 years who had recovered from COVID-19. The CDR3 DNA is TGTGCCAGCAGTTCGTGGACAGGGGGCTATGGCTACACCTTC. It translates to CASSSWTGGYGYTF.